This TCR beta chain was documented in a study of shared clonotypes between healthy human individuals. CDR1 SEHNR and CDR2 FQNEAQ come from the germline V gene (reference sequence). This CDR3 has 13 residues. V was pared by 5 bases and J by 3 bases, with 8 bases between. Study-wide results and limits: The donor pool, a small one, limited the genetic and exposure-history diversity represented.

Libraries were prepared by immunoSEQ multiplex PCR; TCRdb keeps only in-frame clonotypes and omits some of them. This sample carries roughly 1,500,000 clones, 98% to 99% of them seen once, and the ten largest clones take over 0.3%. Worth noting for this clone: What it binds is not known.

The sequencing input was naive CD4+ T cells sorted from blood. Documented subset: CD45RA+ positively selected. The receptor comes from a man aged 30 to 45 in good health. This chain connects TRBV7-9 to TRBJ1-5; D is perhaps TRBD1 (6 bases). CDR3 DNA: TGTGCCAGCAGCCAGGGGTACAATCAGCCCCAGCATTTT. This sequence encodes CASSQGYNQPQHF.